This is a list of T cell receptor beta chains from one sample in a study of CD8 T cells in ankylosing spondylitis. MiXCR was run by TCRdb on the 5' RACE reads, yielding one entry per CDR3 protein. There are about 220,000 distinct CDR3 sequences in the sample; roughly 6.6% occur only once, and 12% to 15% lies in the top ten. Material for sequencing was blood, either unsorted or a sorted T cell fraction (not recorded which). The receptor source for this set is a male donor with ankylosing spondylitis. Each CDR3 is given with its conserved first and last residue. A D gene is named only where the DNA matches it firmly.

D gene: NA
V gene: TRBV7-9
CDR3 protein: CASSSETNTDTQYF

D gene: NA
V gene: TRBV5-1
CDR3 protein: CASSPDTVEAFF

D gene: NA
V gene: TRBV7-9
CDR3 protein: CASSGERVGPYEQYF

D gene: TRBD1
V gene: TRBV4-2
CDR3 protein: CASSQDWDRGLADTQYF

D gene: NA
V gene: TRBV15
CDR3 protein: CATSRDRITGYEQYF

D gene: NA
V gene: TRBV6-5
CDR3 protein: CASSYYPSYEQYF

D gene: TRBD1
V gene: TRBV7-9
CDR3 protein: CASSTGQSYEQYF

D gene: NA
V gene: TRBV4-3
CDR3 protein: CASSQDIEVGAYGYTF

D gene: TRBD2
V gene: TRBV30
CDR3 protein: CAWSRGVGEQYF

D gene: NA
V gene: TRBV5-5
CDR3 protein: CASSATGSGDTQYF

D gene: NA
V gene: TRBV18
CDR3 protein: CASSFQGFTYEQYF

D gene: TRBD1
V gene: TRBV9
CDR3 protein: CASSVAGQLNEKLFF

D gene: TRBD1
V gene: TRBV29-1
CDR3 protein: CSAGQGDWETQYF